This TCR beta chain was captured in a study of T cells after yellow fever vaccination. The CDR3 has 16 amino acids. Between the trimmed V and J ends, which lost 6 bases and 0 bases, there was a span of 17 bases. Germline V CDR1 and CDR2: MNHEY, SVGEGT. Template switching with 5'RACE generated the TCR cDNA and added a universal primer site and UMIs. From the 5' RACE reads, TCRdb called clonotypes with MiXCR, one entry per CDR3 protein. In the table there are more than 300,000 distinct CDR3 sequences, around a tenth of which are singletons. Specimen: CD4+ T cells sorted from PBMCs, collected 45 days after the yellow fever booster vaccination. This sequence was found in a man between 18 and 29 years old who received the YFV17D yellow fever vaccine. V usage is TRBV6-2 or TRBV6-3 and J usage is TRBJ1-1; a weak D match, TRBD1 (6 bases). For the CDR3, the DNA is TGTGCCAGCAGACGATACAGGGATCTCATGAACACTGAAGCTTTCTTT. It is translated as CASRRYRDLMNTEAFF.